The 25 T cell receptor beta chains below come from one sample, sequenced in a study of blood T cell repertoires in COVID-19. The assay was immunoSEQ multiplex PCR, and TCRdb's table has in-frame clones only and misses some. The table includes under 200,000 clones, 76% detected once. Material for sequencing was peripheral blood. These receptors were taken from a woman over 75 with acute or convalescent COVID-19.

The V call is TRBV29-1, the J call TRBJ1-5, with D perhaps matching TRBD1 (6 bases). Germline V gives CDR1 SQVTM, CDR2 ANQGSEA. Trimming removed 6 bases at V and 5 bases at J, with 17 bases between. The CDR3 spans 14 residues. The CDR3 is CSVGEQTGDQPQHF. DNA of the CDR3: TGCAGCGTGGGGGAACAGACAGGAGATCAGCCCCAGCATTTT.

This clone has more than one count but fewer than ten. The chain has TRBV16 and TRBJ1-1, with D hard to call. V shed 2 bases and J shed 3 bases, with 7 bases lying between them. Per germline, CDR1 KGHSY and CDR2 FQNENV. This CDR3 is built from 13 residues. The CDR3 here is CASSQTTDTEAFF. The DNA of the CDR3 is TGTGCCAGCAGCCAAACTACCGACACTGAAGCTTTCTTT. Complete variable domain (other parts from reference TRBV16 and TRBJ1-1): GEEVAQTPKHLVRGEGQKAKLYCAPIKGHSYVFWYQQVLKNEFKFLISFQNENVFDETGMPKERFSAKCLPNSPCSLEIQATKLEDSAVYFCASSQTTDTEAFFGQGTRLTVV.

This clone was counted a few times. The DNA of the CDR3 is TGTGCCAGCAGCACCCGACAGGGAGATATCACTGAAGCTTTCTTT. Its translation: CASSTRQGDITEAFF. V and J are TRBV7-8 and TRBJ1-1; 7 bases agree with TRBD1. Losses at the gene ends were 5 bases for V and 4 bases for J; bases not matched to a gene: 10. CDR1 and CDR2 from the germline V gene are SGHVS and FQNEAQ. This CDR3 comprises 15 residues.

The chain couples TRBV6-2 or TRBV6-3 to TRBJ1-3; D gene uncertain. Germline V gene sequence: CDR1 MNHEY, CDR2 SVGEGT. V lost 2 bases and J lost 2, with 7 bases in between. The CDR3 sequence is 14 residues long. The CDR3 loop reads CASSYVSAGNTIYF. The CDR3, as DNA: TGTGCCAGCAGTTACGTTTCAGCTGGAAACACCATATATTTT.

J is TRBJ2-7 and V is TRBV12-3 or TRBV12-4; D might be TRBD1 (6 bases). The ends were cut back, 3 bases at V and 4 bases at J, with 7 bases in the middle. The CDR3 is 12 residues long. CDR3 amino acids: CASSLQGYEQYF. CDR3 in DNA: TGTGCCAGCAGTTTGCAGGGGTACGAGCAGTACTTC.

The rearrangement joins TRBV5-5 to TRBJ1-1; D is undetermined. This CDR3 has 15 amino acids. Germline V gene lookup returns CDR1 SGHKS and CDR2 YYEKEE (reference sequence). V was clipped by 2 bases and J by 1 base, with 12 bases between them. CDR3 region: CASSFSSGTNTEAFF. Here the CDR3 DNA reads TGTGCCAGCAGCTTCAGCTCAGGAACGAACACTGAAGCTTTCTTT.

V usage is TRBV11-1 and J usage is TRBJ1-6; 8 positions match TRBD1. With 1 base clipped from V and 3 bases from J, the junction kept 2 bases outside the gene matches. CDR1 is SGHAT and CDR2 is FQDESV in the germline V gene (reference sequence). CDR3 length: 16 amino acids. In DNA form, the CDR3 reads TGTGCCAGCAGCTTAGGACAGGGGATCTATAATTCACCCCTCCACTTT. The encoded protein is CASSLGQGIYNSPLHF. Full variable domain (outside the CDR3, taken from reference TRBV11-1 and TRBJ1-6): EAEVAQSPRYKITEKSQAVAFWCDPISGHATLYWYRQILGQGPELLVQFQDESVVDDSQLPKDRFSAERLKGVDSTLKIQPAELGDSAMYLCASSLGQGIYNSPLHFGNGTRLTVT.

This clone was observed a single time. The V gene is TRBV4-2, the J gene TRBJ2-1, with 9 positions matching TRBD2. The CDR3 has 16 residues. The ends lost 1 base at V and 8 bases at J; junction bases unmatched: 9. The germline gives CDR1 LGHNA, CDR2 YNFKEQ. CDR3 residues: CASSQVGGRARDEQFF. The CDR3 DNA follows: TGTGCCAGCAGCCAAGTTGGCGGGAGGGCCCGGGATGAGCAGTTCTTC.

This sequence joins TRBV11-2 and TRBJ1-1, with a tentative D call TRBD1 (5 bases). Trimming left V 3 bases short and J 4 bases short, with 12 bases between. The CDR3 is 14 amino acids. The germline V gene has CDR1 SGHAT and CDR2 FQNNGV. CDR3 sequence reads: CASSFRGGVTEAFF. CDR3 nucleotides: TGTGCCAGCAGCTTTAGGGGAGGGGTCACTGAAGCTTTCTTT.

The rearrangement links TRBV5-1 to TRBJ2-3; 8 positions agree with TRBD2. This CDR3 region has 14 residues. The J segment lost 0 bases and the V segment lost 5 bases, leaving 2 bases of the junction unmatched. Germline V lookup: CDR1 SGHRS, CDR2 YFSETQ. The CDR3 DNA sequence: TGCGCCAGCAGACTAGCGGACAGCACAGATACGCAGTATTTT. Amino acid sequence: CASRLADSTDTQYF.

This clone was found once. The CDR3 DNA reads as TGTGCCAGCAGTGGGAGACAGCTTGCAACTAATGAAAAACTGTTTTTT. It encodes CASSGRQLATNEKLFF. V and J are TRBV6-1 and TRBJ1-4; D is perhaps TRBD1 (5 bases). V was shortened by 4 bases and J by 0 bases, with 12 bases between the two germline ends. Per the germline V gene, CDR1 is MNHNS and CDR2 is SASEGT. The CDR3 loop spans 16 amino acids.

This clone was recorded only once. V and J are TRBV3-1 (or the pseudogene TRBV3-2) and TRBJ2-3, with TRBD2 as a possible D gene (5 bases). Germline CDR1 and CDR2: LGHDT and YNNKEL (reference sequence). V shed 4 bases and J shed 13 bases, with 21 bases lying between them. The CDR3 sequence is 14 residues long. CDR3 loop: CASSPVRALGRKYF. The CDR3 DNA reads TGTGCCAGCAGCCCTGTGCGGGCGTTGGGCCGAAAGTATTTT.

V is TRBV4-2 and J is TRBJ1-1; no clear D gene. Germline values: CDR1 LGHNA, CDR2 YNFKEQ. V was clipped by 1 base and J by 7 bases, with 16 bases between them. The CDR3 covers 15 residues. CDR3 nucleotides: TGTGCCAGCAGCCAAGTTAACCGGGGTGGTGATGAAGCTTTCTTT. This translates into CASSQVNRGGDEAFF.

This clone was observed a single time. The rearrangement links TRBV15 to TRBJ1-4, with D perhaps matching TRBD1 (6 bases). V lost 6 bases, J lost 0 bases, and 11 bases lay in between. Germline CDR1 and CDR2: LNHNV and YYDKDF (reference sequence). There are 15 residues in the CDR3. The CDR3 here is CATRGTPATNEKLFF. The CDR3 DNA sequence: TGTGCCACCAGGGGGACACCTGCAACTAATGAAAAACTGTTTTTT. Full variable domain (remainder filled in from reference TRBV15 and TRBJ1-4): DAMVIQNPRYQVTQFGKPVTLSCSQTLNHNVMYWYQQKSSQAPKLLFHYYDKDFNNEADTPDNFQSRRPNTSFCFLDIRSPGLGDTAMYLCATRGTPATNEKLFFGSGTQLSVL.

This chain connects TRBV10-3 to TRBJ2-3, with 10 bases fitting TRBD1. V lost 6 bases to trimming and J lost 5 bases; unmatched junction nucleotides: 5. The CDR3 covers 14 residues. CDR1 is ENHRY, CDR2 SYGVKD, per germline. CDR3 bases: TGTGCCATCAGGGGGACAGGGGATGAAGATACGCAGTATTTT. Its translation: CAIRGTGDEDTQYF.

This chain uses TRBV19 with TRBJ2-1; tentative D call: TRBD2 (5 bases). The CDR3 runs to 15 residues. Per the germline V gene, CDR1 is LNHDA and CDR2 is SQIVND (reference sequence). Trimming took off 6 bases at V and 0 bases at J, with 12 bases between the two ends. The CDR3: CASRLSGSSYNEQFF. The CDR3 region has the DNA TGTGCCAGTAGATTAAGTGGGAGCTCCTACAATGAGCAGTTCTTC.

By share, this clone ranks as medium-sized. Other DNA sequences in this specimen translate into the identical CDR3. The V call is TRBV18, the J call TRBJ1-2; the D gene is possibly TRBD1 (5 bases). CDR1 is KGHSH and CDR2 is LQKENI in the germline V gene. V shed 2 bases and J shed 4 bases, with 11 bases lying between them. CDR3 length: 14 amino acids. CDR3 amino acids: CASSPGQGLYGYTF. The CDR3 region has the DNA TGTGCCAGCTCACCAGGTCAGGGCCTCTATGGCTACACCTTC.

V gene TRBV5-5 combines with J gene TRBJ2-2; 10 positions match TRBD1. The CDR3 has 15 amino acids. V gave up 5 bases and J gave up 7 bases; unmatched junction bases: 8. The germline V gene has CDR1 SGHKS and CDR2 YYEKEE (reference sequence). The CDR3 coding sequence is TGTGCCAGCAGGCGGGACAGGGGATTTATCGGGGAGCTGTTTTTT. The encoded protein is CASRRDRGFIGELFF.

The chain employs TRBV11-3 and TRBJ2-7; 7 bases are shared with TRBD1. The CDR3 covers 15 residues. Unmatched junction bases numbered 6, after V lost 2 bases and J lost 2 bases. Germline assignment: CDR1 SGHNT and CDR2 YENEEA. The DNA for the CDR3 is TGTGCCAGCAGCTTAAGGTCGGACAGGACCTACGAGCAGTACTTC. Translating gives CASSLRSDRTYEQYF.

In its sample, this clone was seen a few times. The chain has TRBV18 and TRBJ2-1; no firm D call. Per the germline V gene, CDR1 is KGHSH and CDR2 is LQKENI. V was shortened by 6 bases and J by 0 bases, with 9 bases between the two germline ends. CDR3 size: 14 residues. CDR3 residues: CASSQQSSYNEQFF. CDR3 nucleotides: TGTGCCAGCTCTCAACAAAGCTCCTACAATGAGCAGTTCTTC.

The gene calls are TRBV6-1 and TRBJ1-3, with D unclear. V lost 3 bases to trimming and J lost 1 base, with 13 bases between them. CDR1 and CDR2 from the germline V gene are MNHNS and SASEGT. CDR3 length: 16 residues. The CDR3 protein is CASSDRGKGSGNTIYF. Written as DNA, the CDR3 is TGTGCCAGCAGTGACAGAGGGAAAGGATCTGGAAACACCATATATTTT.

This clone was seen once. The chain couples TRBV20-1 to TRBJ1-2; D ambiguous. The germline V gene encodes CDR1 DFQATT and CDR2 SNEGSKA (reference sequence). The CDR3 consists of 11 residues. The V gene lost 3 bases and the J gene lost 12 bases, with 14 bases spanning the gap. Here the CDR3 reads CSARWSMENTF. CDR3 sequence (DNA): TGCAGTGCTAGGTGGTCTATGGAGAACACCTTC.

With regard to this clone: The sample carries other DNA sequences with the same CDR3. The rearrangement joins TRBV6-5 to TRBJ2-7; 8 positions match TRBD1. Germline V gives CDR1 MNHEY, CDR2 SVGAGI. The CDR3 consists of 15 residues. V was pared by 7 bases and J by 4 bases, with 12 bases of the junction left unmatched. The CDR3 DNA is TGTGCCAGCAAACGCCCTCTAACAGGGGGATACGAGCAGTACTTC. Protein: CASKRPLTGGYEQYF.

J is TRBJ1-3 and V is TRBV6-5; the D gene is possibly TRBD1 (6 bases). This CDR3 region has 16 residues. Trimming took off 0 bases at V and 3 bases at J, with 12 bases between the two ends. Germline CDR1 is MNHEY and CDR2 is SVGAGI. In DNA, the CDR3 is TGTGCCAGCAGTTACTCGAGCAGGGGCTATGGAAACACCATATATTTT. This sequence encodes CASSYSSRGYGNTIYF.

The rearrangement links TRBV2 to TRBJ1-6; D gene unclear. V lost 6 bases and J lost 0, with 9 bases in between. CDR1 and CDR2 (germline): SNHLY, FYNNEI. The CDR3 length is 15 residues. The CDR3 sequence is CASREGSSYNSPLHF. The CDR3 DNA sequence: TGTGCCAGCAGAGAGGGAAGCTCCTATAATTCACCCCTCCACTTT.